One and the same sample provided the 3 T cell receptor beta chains below, sequenced in a study of blood T cell dynamics during melanoma immunotherapy. TCRdb's table, derived via immunoSEQ multiplex PCR, lists solely in-frame clones and lacks some. In the table there are about 28,000 clones, roughly 83% of which are singletons. The time point was: week 3, after first cycle of checkpoint inhibitor. Source: blood, taken from a patient treated with checkpoint blockade. The receptors shown here come from a human donor with melanoma.

V gene TRBV28 combines with J gene TRBJ1-1, with D perhaps TRBD1 (5 bases). Germline V lookup: CDR1 MDHEN, CDR2 SYDVKM. The CDR3 consists of 15 residues. V gave up 5 bases and J gave up 4 bases, with 17 bases separating them. CDR3 sequence: CASSPPVGAGTEAFF. Written as DNA, the CDR3 is TGTGCCAGCAGTCCTCCCGTAGGGGCAGGCACTGAAGCTTTCTTT.

J is TRBJ1-3 and V is TRBV14, with 8 bases lining up with TRBD1. V dropped 1 base and J dropped 4; count of bases not matched to a gene: 6. Germline-derived CDR1 and CDR2 are SGHDN and FVKESK. The CDR3 contains 16 residues. Here the CDR3 DNA reads TGTGCCAGCAGCCAAGTGGCAGGGGGCGCCGGAAACACCATATATTTT. It codes for CASSQVAGGAGNTIYF.

The chain recombines TRBV19 with TRBJ2-3; D ambiguous. The CDR3 extends over 14 amino acids. Germline assignment: CDR1 LNHDA and CDR2 SQIVND (reference sequence). V was trimmed by 5 bases and J by 0 bases, leaving 9 bases between them. The CDR3 here is CASSPDGSTDTQYF. In nucleotides, the CDR3 is TGTGCCAGTAGTCCTGACGGTAGCACAGATACGCAGTATTTT.